This T cell receptor beta chain derives from a study of blood T cell repertoires in COVID-19. Whole-study context: From the United States, Italy and Spain came samples of acute and convalescent COVID-19. Nucleic acid was either cDNA or gDNA, and it came from T cells, B-cell-depleted T cells, or PBMCs.

CDR1 and CDR2 (germline): ENHRY, SYGVKD. The CDR3 runs 14 residues. Trimming at V came to 4 bases and at J to 10 bases, leaving 7 bases not matched to a gene. Per the original data handling: Scientists estimated how many nucleated cells there were by amplifying reference gene primers. The method was immunoSEQ multiplex PCR; TCRdb's version includes in-frame clones alone and lacks a portion of them. D and trimming were read from the DNA, whereas the V and J calls and clone size are those reported in that table. The sample lists about 140,000 clones, over 80% occurring once. Sequenced sample: peripheral blood. The gene calls are TRBV10-3 and TRBJ2-1; TRBD2 matches at 10 bases. This receptor was identified in a man aged 50 or older who had recovered from COVID-19. The CDR3 loop is CAISGLAGAREQFF. CDR3 nucleotide sequence: TGTGCCATCAGTGGTCTAGCGGGGGCCCGGGAGCAGTTCTTC.